What follows are 25 T cell receptor beta chains derived from one specimen sequenced in a study of blood T cell repertoires in COVID-19. Sequencing used immunoSEQ multiplex PCR; TCRdb keeps in-frame clones, though not all of them. The profile shows some 74,000 clones, 65% to 80% of them singletons. Specimen: peripheral blood. The receptors were gathered from a woman between 45 and 60 years old with acute or convalescent COVID-19.

The chain carries TRBV10-3 and TRBJ2-5; 8 bases align to TRBD2. The CDR3 contains 16 residues. Germline CDR1 ENHRY, CDR2 SYGVKD. V shed 0 bases and J 2 bases; nucleotides not matched to a gene: 5. The CDR3 sequence: CAISESSGGPQETQYF. The CDR3 DNA is TGTGCCATCAGTGAGTCGTCGGGAGGGCCGCAAGAGACCCAGTACTTC.

This clone was recorded only once. V and J are TRBV5-6 and TRBJ1-5; no definite D call. Trimming shortened V by 1 base and J by 7 bases, and 12 bases separated the two germline ends. CDR1 is SGHDT, CDR2 YYEEEE, per germline. The CDR3 sequence is 14 residues long. The CDR3 spells CASSLKAGGQPQHF. In DNA, the CDR3 is TGTGCCAGCAGCTTGAAAGCGGGTGGACAGCCCCAGCATTTT. Variable domain in full (rest from reference TRBV5-6 and TRBJ1-5): DAGVTQSPTHLIKTRGQQVTLRCSPKSGHDTVSWYQQALGQGPQFIFQYYEEEERQRGNFPDRFSGHQFPNYSSELNVNALLLGDSALYLCASSLKAGGQPQHFGDGTRLSIL.

The chain links TRBV30 to TRBJ1-3; D is ambiguous. This CDR3 region has 17 residues. V was pared by 0 bases and J by 1 base, with 16 bases between. In germline, CDR1 is GTSNPN, CDR2 SVGIG (reference sequence). The CDR3 DNA sequence: TGTGCCTGGAGTGTTAGGTCCGCCGCGGGTTCTGGAAACACCATATATTTT. Its translation: CAWSVRSAAGSGNTIYF.

The genes are TRBV30 and TRBJ2-3; 8 bases fit TRBD2. The CDR3 extends over 14 amino acids. The trim removed 5 bases at V and 4 bases at J, leaving 8 bases unmatched. From germline, CDR1 is GTSNPN and CDR2 SVGIG (reference sequence). CDR3 nucleotides: TGTGCCTGGGGGCCGGGAGGGCCGGCAGATACGCAGTATTTT. This encodes CAWGPGGPADTQYF.

The V gene is TRBV2, the J gene TRBJ1-3; D might be TRBD1 (6 bases). V dropped 7 bases and J dropped 0 bases, with 16 bases sitting between them. CDR1 and CDR2 (germline): SNHLY, FYNNEI. The CDR3 totals 16 residues. CDR3 nucleotide sequence: TGTGCCAGCATGGGGGCCAAACGTTACTCTGGAAACACCATATATTTT. Amino acids: CASMGAKRYSGNTIYF.

The chain has TRBV5-1 and TRBJ1-2, with unresolved D. V was pared by 0 bases and J by 4 bases, with 10 bases between. This CDR3 contains 14 residues. The germline V gene encodes CDR1 SGHRS and CDR2 YFSETQ. The CDR3, as DNA: TGCGCCAGCAGCTTGGCGTCAGCGATCTATGGCTACACCTTC. It encodes CASSLASAIYGYTF.

The chain has TRBV3-1 (or the pseudogene TRBV3-2) and TRBJ2-5; a possible D gene is TRBD1 (5 bases). Germline V gives CDR1 LGHDT, CDR2 YNNKEL (reference sequence). This CDR3 has 14 residues. Trimming stripped 4 bases from V and 5 bases from J, with 14 bases between. The chain's CDR3 is CASSRDPGAETQYF. DNA for the CDR3: TGTGCCAGCAGCCGAGACCCTGGGGCTGAGACCCAGTACTTC.

In its sample, this clone was seen a few times. V is TRBV4-3 and J is TRBJ1-2, with D possibly TRBD1 on 6 matching bases. The CDR3 covers 17 residues. V lost 0 bases, J lost 7 bases, and 21 bases lay in between. Germline-derived CDR1 and CDR2 are LGHNA and YSLEER. CDR3: CASSQEASSGGEVGYTF. Written as DNA, the CDR3 is TGCGCCAGCAGCCAAGAAGCCTCCAGTGGGGGCGAAGTTGGCTACACCTTC.

CDR3 nucleotide sequence: TGTGCCAGCAGTGGGATGGGGGCATCAAGCTCCTATAATTCACCCCTCCACTTT. Its translation: CASSGMGASSSYNSPLHF. V usage is TRBV2 and J usage is TRBJ1-6; weak D call: TRBD1 (6 bases). The germline gives CDR1 SNHLY, CDR2 FYNNEI. Trimming took off 4 bases at V and 0 bases at J, with 16 bases between the two ends. The CDR3 covers 18 residues.

The CDR3 protein is CASSQVLAGVGYTF. CDR3 nucleotides: TGTGCCAGCAGCCAAGTGTTGGCAGGGGTCGGCTACACCTTC. This chain joins TRBV3-1 (or the pseudogene TRBV3-2) and TRBJ1-2; a weak D match, TRBD1 (6 bases). V lost 1 base, J lost 8 bases, and 14 bases lay in between. The CDR3 is 14 amino acids. CDR1 is LGHDT, CDR2 YNNKEL, per germline (reference sequence).

This rearrangement joins TRBV3-1 (or the pseudogene TRBV3-2) to TRBJ2-1; TRBD2 matches 13 bases. The CDR3 totals 17 residues. After removal of 4 bases from V and 0 bases from J, the junction contained 3 bases not matched to a gene. The germline gives CDR1 LGHDT, CDR2 YNNKEL (reference sequence). DNA for the CDR3: TGTGCCAGCAGCCCCGGGACTAGCGGGAACTCCTACAATGAGCAGTTCTTC. Translation gives CASSPGTSGNSYNEQFF.

The chain is built from TRBV3-1 (or the pseudogene TRBV3-2) and TRBJ1-1; the D gene is possibly TRBD1 (6 bases). Germline assignment: CDR1 LGHDT and CDR2 YNNKEL (reference sequence). The CDR3 spans 14 residues. V lost 3 bases and J 2 bases, leaving 10 bases between the germline ends. In nucleotides, the CDR3 is TGTGCCAGCAGCCACGGACAGAGCAACACTGAAGCTTTCTTT. This gives the protein CASSHGQSNTEAFF.

In the case of this clone: The identical CDR3 is also encoded by other nucleotide sequences in the sample. The CDR3 loop reads CASSGTGTGSGNTIYF. The DNA for the CDR3 is TGCGCCAGCAGCGGCACCGGGACAGGGTCTGGAAACACCATATATTTT. The gene calls are TRBV5-1 and TRBJ1-3; 9 bases agree with TRBD1. Germline-derived CDR1 and CDR2 are SGHRS and YFSETQ. This CDR3 comprises 16 residues. Germline trimming cut 4 bases from V and 1 base from J; bases unmatched to any gene: 6.

This chain uses TRBV7-2 with TRBJ1-4; no firm D call. The CDR3 has 15 amino acids. Germline V gives CDR1 SGHTA, CDR2 FQGNSA. V lost 5 bases and J 6 bases, leaving 16 bases between the germline ends. The CDR3 DNA sequence: TGTGCCAGCAGCCGTAACGGGTTCGCGGATGAAAAACTGTTTTTT. It is translated as CASSRNGFADEKLFF.

V and J are TRBV19 and TRBJ2-3; 10 bases fit TRBD2. There are 16 residues in the CDR3. The J segment lost 5 bases and the V segment lost 5 bases, leaving 10 bases of the junction unmatched. The germline gives CDR1 LNHDA, CDR2 SQIVND (reference sequence). The CDR3 sequence: CASSVTSGERLDTQYF. CDR3 in DNA: TGTGCCAGTAGTGTTACTAGCGGGGAGAGGTTAGATACGCAGTATTTT.

The J gene is TRBJ2-3, the V gene TRBV7-6; D perhaps matches TRBD2 (5 bases). Germline loops: CDR1 SGHVS, CDR2 FNYEAQ. Trimming took 1 base from V and 0 from J, leaving 11 bases between them. This CDR3 contains 16 residues. Here the CDR3 DNA reads TGTGCCAGCAGCTTAGGGAGAATAGCGAGCACAGATACGCAGTATTTT. This sequence encodes CASSLGRIASTDTQYF.

The chain couples TRBV14 to TRBJ2-1, with 8 bases aligning to TRBD2. V trimming: 4 bases; J trimming: 9 bases; junction bases outside the gene matches: 5. The CDR3 sequence is 13 residues long. Germline CDR1 reads SGHDN; CDR2 reads FVKESK. The CDR3 here is CASSPRTSLEQFF. The CDR3, as DNA: TGTGCCAGCAGCCCCCGGACTAGCCTTGAGCAGTTCTTC.

This clone was seen only a few times. V is TRBV18 and J is TRBJ1-2, with no clear D. The CDR3 has 14 residues. V lost 3 bases and J 9 bases, leaving 17 bases between the germline ends. The germline V gene has CDR1 KGHSH and CDR2 LQKENI. In DNA form, the CDR3 reads TGTGCCAGCTCACCCCAGCGCGAGCCCCCAAGCTACACCTTC. Its protein is CASSPQREPPSYTF.

V gene TRBV7-8 combines with J gene TRBJ2-1, with no clear D. V was cut by 5 bases and J by 0 bases, with 17 bases left in between. Germline V lookup: CDR1 SGHVS, CDR2 FQNEAQ. CDR3 length: 17 amino acids. CDR3 amino acids: CASSSRPSGSSYNEQFF. For the CDR3, the DNA is TGTGCCAGCAGCAGCAGACCCTCGGGTAGCTCCTACAATGAGCAGTTCTTC.

The chain couples TRBV30 to TRBJ1-4; possibly TRBD1 for D (5 bases). V lost 4 bases and J 0 bases, leaving 15 bases between the germline ends. CDR1 and CDR2 (germline): GTSNPN, SVGIG (reference sequence). The CDR3 totals 16 residues. The CDR3 coding sequence is TGTGCCTGGAAATACCTGGCGGGGGCAACTAATGAAAAACTGTTTTTT. It codes for CAWKYLAGATNEKLFF.

The chain employs TRBV2 and TRBJ1-3; D not resolved. CDR1 is SNHLY, CDR2 FYNNEI, per germline. This CDR3 contains 15 residues. Trimming removed 5 bases from V and 0 bases from J, with 11 bases in between. DNA of the CDR3: TGTGCCAGCAGTCGGGAGAGAAGCTCTGGAAACACCATATATTTT. This translates into CASSRERSSGNTIYF.

Only one count was recorded for this clone. The J gene is TRBJ2-1, the V gene TRBV28; 8 positions agree with TRBD2. The CDR3 has 20 amino acids. V was clipped by 6 bases and J by 7 bases; unmatched bases: 26. CDR1 and CDR2 (germline): MDHEN, SYDVKM. The CDR3 spells CASSLPPLGGAGERGNEQFF. The CDR3 region has the DNA TGTGCCAGCAGCCTACCGCCCCTCGGGGGAGCGGGAGAACGAGGTAATGAGCAGTTCTTC.

The chain has TRBV5-4 and TRBJ2-2, with 9 bases lining up with TRBD1. Trimming removed 5 bases from V and 4 bases from J; junction bases left unmatched: 12. CDR1 and CDR2 (germline): SGHNT, YYREEE (reference sequence). The CDR3 is made up of 17 amino acids. The CDR3 sequence: CASSSNTGGVGTGELFF. The CDR3 region has the DNA TGTGCCAGCAGTTCAAATACAGGGGGCGTCGGCACCGGGGAGCTGTTTTTT.

This clone showed up many times. The rearrangement links TRBV19 to TRBJ1-5; 9 bases match TRBD1. The junction had 6 bases not matched to a gene; V was cut back by 7 bases and J by 5 bases. Germline-derived CDR1 and CDR2 are LNHDA and SQIVND (reference sequence). This CDR3 spans 14 amino acids. The CDR3 spells CASKDRGTYQPQHF. CDR3 bases: TGTGCCAGTAAGGACAGGGGTACGTATCAGCCCCAGCATTTT.

This chain joins TRBV28 and TRBJ2-3; TRBD2 agrees at 10 bases. The CDR3 extends over 15 amino acids. J was trimmed by 7 bases and V by 6 bases; bases with no gene match: 10. Germline V gene lookup returns CDR1 MDHEN and CDR2 SYDVKM. The CDR3 sequence is CASRTGTSEEYTQYF. CDR3 nucleotides: TGTGCCAGCAGGACCGGGACTAGCGAAGAGTATACGCAGTATTTT.